These 7 T cell receptor beta chains were sequenced from one sample in a study of control samples from healthy donors and cancer patients. The assay was immunoSEQ multiplex PCR, and TCRdb's table has in-frame clones only and misses some. Of some 76,000 clones listed, over 85% are singletons. Sequenced material: PBMCs. The receptors here all came from a man between 60 and 70 years old with lung cancer.

The chain recombines TRBV27 with TRBJ2-7; 10 bases are shared with TRBD2. The CDR3 is 15 residues long. Germline CDR1 reads MNHEY; CDR2 reads SMNVEV (reference sequence). V was pared by 2 bases and J by 5 bases, with 6 bases of the junction left unmatched. The DNA for the CDR3 is TGTGCCAGCAGTTTAGCTAGCGGGGGAGCTAACGAGCAGTACTTC. Translation: CASSLASGGANEQYF.

This chain links TRBV11-3 with TRBJ1-1; no clear D gene. Trimming took off 5 bases at V and 4 bases at J, with 8 bases between the two ends. This CDR3 is 12 amino acids long. Per the germline V gene, CDR1 is SGHNT and CDR2 is YENEEA. CDR3 region: CASSAVVTEAFF. The CDR3 DNA is TGTGCCAGCAGCGCCGTTGTCACTGAAGCTTTCTTT.

Written as DNA, the CDR3 is TGTGCCAGCAGCCAAGTGAGGACACTAGCGGGGCAAAACATTCAGTACTTC. Amino acids: CASSQVRTLAGQNIQYF. The chain uses TRBV3-1 (or the pseudogene TRBV3-2) and TRBJ2-4; 10 nucleotides match TRBD2. The ends lost 1 base at V and 5 bases at J; junction bases unmatched: 8. The germline V gene has CDR1 LGHDT and CDR2 YNNKEL (reference sequence). The CDR3 runs to 17 residues.

The CDR3 loop reads CASSEVGLRGYTF. The CDR3 DNA reads TGTGCCAGCAGTGAAGTGGGGCTGAGGGGCTACACCTTC. This rearrangement joins TRBV6-1 to TRBJ1-2, with a weak D call TRBD1 (5 bases). V was shortened by 1 base and J by 8 bases, with 11 bases between the two germline ends. The CDR3 length is 13 residues. CDR1 and CDR2 from the germline V gene are MNHNS and SASEGT.

The chain is built from TRBV9 and TRBJ1-1; D is ambiguous. Between the trimmed V and J ends, which lost 3 bases and 1 base, there was a span of 10 bases. The germline gives CDR1 SGDLS, CDR2 YYNGEE. The CDR3 length is 14 residues. The CDR3 sequence: CASSALSWNTEAFF. CDR3 DNA: TGTGCCAGCAGCGCCCTTAGCTGGAACACTGAAGCTTTCTTT.

The rearrangement uses TRBV10-2 and TRBJ2-5, with TRBD2 identical over 9 bases. V lost 5 bases and J lost 4; bases outside the gene matches: 8. Germline CDR1 and CDR2: WSHSY and SAAADI. CDR3 length: 15 residues. The CDR3 loop reads CASSSGRGGLETQYF. In DNA form, the CDR3 reads TGCGCCAGCAGTTCTGGGCGGGGGGGCCTAGAGACCCAGTACTTC.

V usage is TRBV6-5 and J usage is TRBJ1-3; unclear D gene. Germline CDR1 MNHEY, CDR2 SVGAGI. Trimming pared 5 bases from V and 4 bases from J, leaving 12 bases between. This CDR3 has 14 amino acids. This CDR3 is CASSPGISGNTIYF. The DNA of the CDR3 is TGTGCCAGCAGTCCTGGGATCAGCGGAAACACCATATATTTT.